Listed here are 32 T cell receptor beta chains from one sample, sequenced in a study of PD-1 blockade in classical Hodgkin lymphoma. After autologous stem cell transplantation all patients relapsed, and prior brentuximab vedotin exposure differed between cohorts. Method: immunoSEQ multiplex PCR; TCRdb's copy keeps in-frame clones and lacks some. The repertoire consists of some 95,000 clones, with 89% occurring once and the leading ten covering 9.5% to 12%. The material was peripheral blood mononuclear cells (PBMCs), obtained before the second cycle of nivolumab. The receptors were gathered from a human donor with classical Hodgkin lymphoma.

This chain links TRBV11-2 with TRBJ1-2, with 9 bases identical to TRBD1. After removal of 2 bases from V and 6 bases from J, the junction contained 4 bases not matched to a gene. The CDR3 sequence is 14 residues long. The V gene's germline CDR1 is SGHAT and CDR2 FQNNGV. The CDR3 DNA is TGTGCCAGCAGCTTAACCCGGACAGGGGATGGCTACACCTTC. Protein sequence: CASSLTRTGDGYTF. Full variable domain (rest looked up from reference TRBV11-2 and TRBJ1-2): EAGVAQSPRYKIIEKRQSVAFWCNPISGHATLYWYQQILGQGPKLLIQFQNNGVVDDSQLPKDRFSAERLKGVDSTLKIQPAKLEDSAVYLCASSLTRTGDGYTFGSGTRLTVV.

The rearrangement links TRBV28 to TRBJ1-5, with 8 bases identical to TRBD1. Looked up from germline, CDR1 is MDHEN and CDR2 is SYDVKM. V shed 8 bases and J 2 bases; nucleotides not matched to a gene: 8. The length of the CDR3 is 15 residues. For the CDR3, the DNA is TGTGCCAGCTCGGCAGGGGGCGTGCGCAATCAGCCCCAGCATTTT. Translation: CASSAGGVRNQPQHF.

This sequence joins TRBV6-4 and TRBJ2-1; TRBD2 aligns across 13 bases. The CDR3 totals 15 residues. Trimming took 6 bases from V and 10 from J; bases not matched to a gene: 9. Per germline, CDR1 MRHNA and CDR2 SNTAGT. CDR3 protein: CASSPLAGGKEEQFF. In nucleotides, the CDR3 is TGTGCCAGCAGCCCACTAGCGGGGGGGAAGGAAGAGCAGTTCTTC.

The V gene is TRBV18, the J gene TRBJ2-1; D not resolved. The V and J ends lost 5 bases and 6 bases respectively, with 17 bases between them. This CDR3 region has 15 residues. The germline CDR1 and CDR2 sequences are KGHSH and LQKENI. The CDR3 reads CASSSRTTDGNEQFF. CDR3 sequence (DNA): TGTGCCAGCTCAAGTCGGACCACAGACGGCAATGAGCAGTTCTTC.

This chain uses TRBV10-3 with TRBJ2-3, with 8 bases lining up with TRBD2. Trimming removed 7 bases from V and 1 base from J; junction bases left unmatched: 10. CDR1 is ENHRY and CDR2 is SYGVKD in the germline V gene. The CDR3 is 16 residues long. The CDR3 here is CAITPGSGSRTDTQYF. The CDR3 DNA follows: TGTGCCATCACCCCGGGGAGCGGGAGCCGCACAGATACGCAGTATTTT.

The chain carries TRBV7-9 and TRBJ2-1; D is ambiguous. Germline V gives CDR1 SEHNR, CDR2 FQNEAQ (reference sequence). V was shortened by 3 bases and J by 6 bases, with 6 bases between the two germline ends. CDR3 size: 12 residues. The CDR3 coding sequence is TGTGCCAGCAGCTTGCGGAGCAATGAGCAGTTCTTC. Encoded protein: CASSLRSNEQFF. The full variable domain, with the rest looked up from reference TRBV7-9 and TRBJ2-1, is DTGVSQNPRHKITKRGQNVTFRCDPISEHNRLYWYRQTLGQGPEFLTYFQNEAQLEKSRLLSDRFSAERPKGSFSTLEIQRTEQGDSAMYLCASSLRSNEQFFGPGTRLTVL.

The sample holds one count of this clone. The V call is TRBV4-1, the J call TRBJ2-1; 7 nucleotides line up with TRBD1. V gave up 3 bases and J gave up 3 bases; unmatched junction bases: 11. Germline-derived CDR1 and CDR2 are MGHRA and YSYEKL. The CDR3 has 17 amino acids. The CDR3, as DNA: TGCGCCAGCAGCCATGGCAGAAGGACAGGCGGCTACAATGAGCAGTTCTTC. This gives the protein CASSHGRRTGGYNEQFF.

This chain uses TRBV5-8 with TRBJ2-7; TRBD1 matches at 7 bases. The CDR3 consists of 17 residues. V dropped 4 bases and J dropped 4; count of bases not matched to a gene: 17. Germline V CDR1 and CDR2: SGHTS, YDEGEE. CDR3 bases: TGTGCCAGCAGCGCAGACAGGGTGATTTCAGTAGTATACGAGCAGTACTTC. This sequence encodes CASSADRVISVVYEQYF.

The V call is TRBV5-8, the J call TRBJ2-2; TRBD1 might be the D (5 bases). The CDR3 has 18 residues. V was trimmed by 4 bases and J by 5 bases, leaving 24 bases between them. CDR1 and CDR2 (germline): SGHTS, YDEGEE. CDR3 coding DNA: TGTGCCAGCAGCCGAAGACTTGGAGAGTGGGGCGAGACCGGGGAGCTGTTTTTT. It is translated as CASSRRLGEWGETGELFF. Supplemented by reference TRBV5-8 and TRBJ2-2, the full variable domain reads EAGVTQSPTHLIKTRGQQATLRCSPISGHTSVYWYQQALGLGLQFLLWYDEGEERNRGNFPPRFSGRQFPNYSSELNVNALELEDSALYLCASSRRLGEWGETGELFFGEGSRLTVL.

The gene calls are TRBV27 and TRBJ2-1; D possibly corresponds to TRBD1 (5 bases). The length of the CDR3 is 14 residues. The V gene lost 5 bases and the J gene lost 1 base, with 9 bases spanning the gap. The V gene's germline CDR1 is MNHEY and CDR2 SMNVEV (reference sequence). This CDR3 reads CASSNTGSYNEQFF. In DNA form, the CDR3 reads TGTGCCAGCAGTAACACAGGTTCCTACAATGAGCAGTTCTTC.

CDR3 residues: CASSQDQRGPYYGYTF. The CDR3 DNA sequence: TGCGCCAGCAGCCAAGATCAGAGGGGTCCATACTATGGCTACACCTTC. This rearrangement joins TRBV4-1 to TRBJ1-2; TRBD1 might be the D (5 bases). The CDR3 length is 16 residues. V was clipped by 0 bases and J by 3 bases, with 14 bases between them. Germline-derived CDR1 and CDR2 are MGHRA and YSYEKL.

The chain joins TRBV29-1 to TRBJ2-1; 10 positions match TRBD2. Germline V gene lookup returns CDR1 SQVTM and CDR2 ANQGSEA. The CDR3 spans 14 residues. The J segment lost 3 bases and the V segment lost 4 bases, leaving 3 bases of the junction unmatched. As DNA, the CDR3 is TGCAGCGTTGTCGGACTAGCGGACTACAATGAGCAGTTCTTC. This translates into CSVVGLADYNEQFF.

The J gene is TRBJ2-1, the V gene TRBV5-1; TRBD1 aligns across 8 bases. The CDR3 runs 16 residues. Looked up from germline, CDR1 is SGHRS and CDR2 is YFSETQ. The trim removed 4 bases at V and 5 bases at J, leaving 11 bases unmatched. CDR3 sequence: CASSQGPGQVNNEQFF. DNA of the CDR3: TGCGCCAGCAGCCAGGGGCCGGGACAGGTTAACAATGAGCAGTTCTTC.

This clone was recorded a few times. The chain employs TRBV25-1 and TRBJ2-7, with D hard to call. CDR3 size: 12 residues. Per the germline V gene, CDR1 is MGHDK and CDR2 is SYGVNS. V lost 4 bases and J lost 7, with 11 bases in between. CDR3 region: CASSGPMEEQYF. For the CDR3, the DNA is TGTGCCAGCAGTGGCCCGATGGAGGAGCAGTACTTC.

This clone was seen a single time. The chain carries TRBV7-9 and TRBJ2-5; the D gene is possibly TRBD1 (6 bases). V lost 1 base to trimming and J lost 5 bases, with 11 bases between them. The CDR3 runs to 14 residues. CDR1 and CDR2 (germline): SEHNR, FQNEAQ (reference sequence). CDR3 protein: CASSLVGGWETQYF. Here the CDR3 DNA reads TGTGCCAGCAGCTTAGTTGGGGGCTGGGAGACCCAGTACTTC.

The rearrangement uses TRBV7-2 and TRBJ1-5, with D uncertain. The CDR3 length is 13 residues. The ends were cut back, 4 bases at V and 0 bases at J, with 4 bases in the middle. Germline loops: CDR1 SGHTA, CDR2 FQGNSA. The CDR3: CASSSYSNQPQHF. The CDR3 DNA follows: TGTGCCAGCAGCTCGTATAGCAATCAGCCCCAGCATTTT.

This chain uses TRBV7-3 with TRBJ2-2; 7 positions agree with TRBD2. Germline V gives CDR1 SGHTA, CDR2 FQGTGA. This CDR3 spans 16 amino acids. V was pared by 1 base and J by 5 bases, with 7 bases of the junction left unmatched. CDR3 region: CASSLNAGERTGELFF. CDR3 nucleotide sequence: TGTGCCAGCAGCTTAAATGCGGGGGAGAGGACCGGGGAGCTGTTTTTT.

CDR3 in amino acids: CASSLDWNTGELFF. In nucleotides, the CDR3 is TGTGCCAGCAGCCTGGATTGGAACACCGGGGAGCTGTTTTTT. This chain links TRBV7-2 with TRBJ2-2, with unresolved D. Germline V lookup: CDR1 SGHTA, CDR2 FQGNSA. Deletions cut 5 bases from V and 1 base from J, with 8 bases between. CDR3 length equals 14 residues. The entire variable domain, with the rest obtained from reference TRBV7-2 and TRBJ2-2, is as follows: GAGVSQSPSNKVTEKGKDVELRCDPISGHTALYWYRQSLGQGLEFLIYFQGNSAPDKSGLPSDRFSAERTGGSVSTLTIQRTQQEDSAVYLCASSLDWNTGELFFGEGSRLTVL.

V gene TRBV10-3 combines with J gene TRBJ2-3; a possible D gene is TRBD1 (5 bases). Trimming pared 0 bases from V and 1 base from J, leaving 14 bases between. The CDR3 consists of 17 residues. The germline V gene encodes CDR1 ENHRY and CDR2 SYGVKD. The CDR3 loop is CAISESVGQGGTDTQYF. In nucleotides, the CDR3 is TGTGCCATCAGTGAGTCAGTAGGGCAGGGCGGCACAGATACGCAGTATTTT.

In the case of this clone: Mismatch with germline at one junction end may stem from a read error. The rearrangement links TRBV7-7 to TRBJ2-5; D is uncertain. The CDR3 totals 13 residues. The germline CDR1 and CDR2 sequences are SSHAT and FNYEAQ (reference sequence). Here the CDR3 reads CASSLVAAETQYF. The CDR3 bases are TGTGCTAGCAGCTTAGTTGCGGCGGAGACCCAGTACTTC.

V is TRBV15 and J is TRBJ2-1, with TRBD2 matching 8 bases. The CDR3 sequence is 16 residues long. The V and J ends lost 2 bases and 4 bases, in that order; junction bases with no gene match: 7. Germline CDR1 and CDR2: LNHNV and YYDKDF (reference sequence). The CDR3: CATSRTRLATYNEQFF. The CDR3 DNA follows: TGTGCCACCAGCAGAACGAGACTAGCGACATACAATGAGCAGTTCTTC.

This clone was counted a few times. This chain joins TRBV28 and TRBJ2-7; 7 nucleotides agree with TRBD2. This CDR3 contains 15 residues. V was clipped by 5 bases and J by 4 bases; unmatched bases: 11. Germline V gene sequence: CDR1 MDHEN, CDR2 SYDVKM. The CDR3 is CASSPAASGLYEQYF. The CDR3 DNA follows: TGTGCCAGCAGTCCCGCGGCTAGCGGCCTTTACGAGCAGTACTTC. The whole variable domain, filled in from reference TRBV28 and TRBJ2-7, reads DVKVTQSSRYLVKRTGEKVFLECVQDMDHENMFWYRQDPGLGLRLIYFSYDVKMKEKGDIPEGYSVSREKKERFSLILESASTNQTSMYLCASSPAASGLYEQYFGPGTRLTVT.

This chain links TRBV28 with TRBJ2-6, with D perhaps matching TRBD1 (5 bases). The CDR3 covers 18 residues. Per the germline V gene, CDR1 is MDHEN and CDR2 is SYDVKM. Trimming cost V 6 bases and J 0 bases, with 18 bases left between them. CDR3 DNA sequence: TGTGCCAGCAGCCCCCCGAGACAGTCGAACTCTGGGGCCAACGTCCTGACTTTC. This gives the protein CASSPPRQSNSGANVLTF.

The chain recombines TRBV11-2 with TRBJ2-2; D is unclear. CDR1 and CDR2 (germline): SGHAT, FQNNGV. The V and J ends lost 1 base and 5 bases respectively, with 11 bases between them. This CDR3 spans 15 amino acids. CDR3 DNA sequence: TGTGCCAGCAGCTTAGTTTTCATGAGGACCGGGGAGCTGTTTTTT. Its translation: CASSLVFMRTGELFF.

The chain uses TRBV25-1 and TRBJ2-5; D gene ambiguous. V was pared by 5 bases and J by 5 bases, with 21 bases between. The CDR3 contains 16 residues. From germline, CDR1 is MGHDK and CDR2 SYGVNS. This CDR3 reads CASSLSARMYGETQYF. The DNA for the CDR3 is TGTGCCAGCAGTTTATCCGCCAGAATGTATGGTGAGACCCAGTACTTC.

V usage is TRBV25-1 and J usage is TRBJ1-1; no clear D gene. CDR3 length equals 13 residues. Between the trimmed V and J ends, which lost 5 bases and 2 bases, there was a span of 9 bases. Germline CDR1 reads MGHDK; CDR2 reads SYGVNS. CDR3 DNA: TGTGCCAGCAGTAGTCGGGGAAACACTGAAGCTTTCTTT. Translating it yields CASSSRGNTEAFF.

The chain combines TRBV11-2 with TRBJ1-3; 9 bases map to TRBD1. The germline CDR1 and CDR2 sequences are SGHAT and FQNNGV. Trimming at V came to 5 bases and at J to 4 bases, leaving 6 bases not matched to a gene. This CDR3 spans 15 amino acids. Written as DNA, the CDR3 is TGTGCCAGCAGCCGGACAGGGGAAGGAGGAAACACCATATATTTT. Translation: CASSRTGEGGNTIYF.

Concerning this clone: The same CDR3 can be traced to other DNA sequences in this sample. The chain joins TRBV4-1 to TRBJ2-7; D is possibly TRBD2 (5 bases). This CDR3 contains 14 residues. From germline, CDR1 is MGHRA and CDR2 YSYEKL. Deletions cut 1 base from V and 0 bases from J, with 7 bases between. This CDR3 reads CASSQGGGSYEQYF. The CDR3 DNA is TGCGCCAGCAGCCAAGGCGGAGGCTCCTACGAGCAGTACTTC.

V usage is TRBV6-5 and J usage is TRBJ1-5; maybe TRBD1 (5 bases). V lost 5 bases and J 7 bases, leaving 18 bases between the germline ends. This CDR3 is 15 amino acids long. The germline CDR1 and CDR2 sequences are MNHEY and SVGAGI. The CDR3 sequence is CASSNYFSGDQPQHF. CDR3 coding DNA: TGTGCCAGCAGTAACTACTTTTCCGGGGACCAGCCCCAGCATTTT.

This chain links TRBV19 with TRBJ2-7; TRBD2 matches 9 bases. From germline, CDR1 is LNHDA and CDR2 SQIVND (reference sequence). The V and J ends lost 5 bases and 3 bases, in that order; junction bases with no gene match: 8. The CDR3 is made up of 15 amino acids. The DNA for the CDR3 is TGTGCCAGTAGTCGTTTTATAGCGGGGGACTACGAGCAGTACTTC. This translates into CASSRFIAGDYEQYF.

A remark on this clone: Other DNA sequences in this sample translate to the same CDR3. The V and J genes are TRBV19 and TRBJ1-4; D gene ambiguous. The germline V and J ends were trimmed by 3 bases and 8 bases, with 4 bases remaining between them. Germline lookup yields CDR1 LNHDA and CDR2 SQIVND (reference sequence). CDR3 length: 11 residues. The CDR3 DNA reads TGTGCCAGTAGTATTGGCGAAAAACTGTTTTTT. Protein sequence: CASSIGEKLFF.

The genes are TRBV11-2 and TRBJ2-1; no reliable D call. Trimming cost V 5 bases and J 10 bases, with 21 bases left between them. CDR1 SGHAT and CDR2 FQNNGV come from the germline V gene. The CDR3 has 15 residues. The CDR3 DNA reads TGTGCCAGCAGCCACCCCCCAGTCGCGGTACTAGAGCAGTTCTTC. Protein sequence: CASSHPPVAVLEQFF.